This TCR beta chain was sequenced in a study of blood T cell repertoires in COVID-19. Assay used: immunoSEQ multiplex PCR; TCRdb lists only in-frame clones, some missing. Of 35,000 to 50,000 clones detected, roughly 84% appear once; the ten largest clones hold about 4.2%. Germline V CDR1 and CDR2: SGHDT, YYEEEE. The CDR3 is 12 residues long. Trimming cost V 4 bases and J 9 bases, with 11 bases left between them. The sequence was collected from a woman in her 70s with acute or convalescent COVID-19. The rearrangement joins TRBV5-6 to TRBJ2-1; D perhaps matches TRBD2 (5 bases). The sequenced material came from peripheral blood. As DNA, the CDR3 is TGTGCCAGCAGCCCCGGGATTGGTGAGCAGTTCTTC. Translated, it gives CASSPGIGEQFF. Based on the CDR3 plus reference TRBV5-6 and TRBJ2-1, the full variable domain is DAGVTQSPTHLIKTRGQQVTLRCSPKSGHDTVSWYQQALGQGPQFIFQYYEEEERQRGNFPDRFSGHQFPNYSSELNVNALLLGDSALYLCASSPGIGEQFFGPGTRLTVL.